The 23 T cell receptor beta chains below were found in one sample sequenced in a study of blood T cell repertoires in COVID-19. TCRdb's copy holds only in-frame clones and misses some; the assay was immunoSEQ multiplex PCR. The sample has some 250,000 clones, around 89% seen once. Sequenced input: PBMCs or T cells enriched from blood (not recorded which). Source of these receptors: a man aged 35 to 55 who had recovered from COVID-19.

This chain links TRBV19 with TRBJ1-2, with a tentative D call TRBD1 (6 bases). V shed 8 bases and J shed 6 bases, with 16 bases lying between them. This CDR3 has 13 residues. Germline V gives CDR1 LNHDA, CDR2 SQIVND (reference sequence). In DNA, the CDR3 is TGTGCCAGTGCCCTGCGGGGGGCCAATGGCTACACCTTC. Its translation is CASALRGANGYTF. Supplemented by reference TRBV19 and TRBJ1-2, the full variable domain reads DGGITQSPKYLFRKEGQNVTLSCEQNLNHDAMYWYRQDPGQGLRLIYYSQIVNDFQKGDIAEGYSVSREKKESFPLTVTSAQKNPTAFYLCASALRGANGYTFGSGTRLTVV.

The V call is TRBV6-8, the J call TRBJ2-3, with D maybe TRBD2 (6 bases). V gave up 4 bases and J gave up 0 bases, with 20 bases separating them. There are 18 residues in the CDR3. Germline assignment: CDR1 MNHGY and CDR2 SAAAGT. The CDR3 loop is CASSCRLEVRASTDTQYF. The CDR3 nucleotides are TGTGCCAGCAGTTGCAGACTAGAGGTCCGTGCTAGCACAGATACGCAGTATTTT.

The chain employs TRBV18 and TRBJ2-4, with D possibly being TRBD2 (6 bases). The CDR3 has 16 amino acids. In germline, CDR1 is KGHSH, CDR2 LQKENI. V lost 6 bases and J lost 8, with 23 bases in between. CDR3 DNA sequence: TGTGCCAGCTCCCCAAACTCGGGGGAGTCTCTGGACATTCAGTACTTC. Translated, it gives CASSPNSGESLDIQYF.

CDR3 loop: CASSSGQQQETQYF. The CDR3 DNA sequence: TGTGCCAGCAGCTCGGGACAGCAACAAGAGACCCAGTACTTC. The genes are TRBV5-4 and TRBJ2-5; 7 positions agree with TRBD1. V lost 3 bases to trimming and J lost 2 bases; unmatched junction nucleotides: 4. From germline, CDR1 is SGHNT and CDR2 YYREEE (reference sequence). CDR3 size: 14 residues.

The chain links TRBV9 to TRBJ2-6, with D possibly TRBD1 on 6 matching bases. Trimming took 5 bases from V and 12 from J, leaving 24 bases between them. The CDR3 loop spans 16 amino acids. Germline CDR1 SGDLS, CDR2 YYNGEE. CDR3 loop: CASSPPVGAALSVLTF. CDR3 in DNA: TGTGCCAGCAGTCCCCCGGTGGGGGCGGCCCTCAGCGTCCTGACTTTC.

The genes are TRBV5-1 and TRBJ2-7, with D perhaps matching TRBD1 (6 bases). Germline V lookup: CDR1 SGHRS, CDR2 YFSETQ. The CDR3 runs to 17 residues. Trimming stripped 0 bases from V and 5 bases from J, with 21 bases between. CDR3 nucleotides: TGCGCCAGCAGCTTGGTTTTAGGGACAACGAAGAGGGACGAGCAGTACTTC. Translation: CASSLVLGTTKRDEQYF.

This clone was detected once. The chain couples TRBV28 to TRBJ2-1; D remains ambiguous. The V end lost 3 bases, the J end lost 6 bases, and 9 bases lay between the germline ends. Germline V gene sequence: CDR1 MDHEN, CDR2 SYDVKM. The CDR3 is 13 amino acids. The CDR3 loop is CASSFLLANEQFF. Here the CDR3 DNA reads TGTGCCAGCAGTTTTTTATTAGCCAATGAGCAGTTCTTC.

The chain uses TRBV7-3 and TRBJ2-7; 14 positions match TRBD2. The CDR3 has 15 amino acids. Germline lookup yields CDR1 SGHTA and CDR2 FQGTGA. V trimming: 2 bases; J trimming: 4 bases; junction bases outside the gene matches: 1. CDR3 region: CASSLGTSGSYEQYF. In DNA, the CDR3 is TGTGCCAGCAGCTTAGGGACTAGCGGGAGTTACGAGCAGTACTTC. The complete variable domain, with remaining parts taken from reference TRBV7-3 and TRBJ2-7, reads GAGVSQTPSNKVTEKGKYVELRCDPISGHTALYWYRQSLGQGPEFLIYFQGTGAADDSGLPNDRFFAVRPEGSVSTLKIQRTERGDSAVYLCASSLGTSGSYEQYFGPGTRLTVT.

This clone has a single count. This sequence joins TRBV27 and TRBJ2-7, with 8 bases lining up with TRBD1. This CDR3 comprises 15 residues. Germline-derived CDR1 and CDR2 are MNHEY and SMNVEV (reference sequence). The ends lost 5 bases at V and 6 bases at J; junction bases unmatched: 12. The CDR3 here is CASSAGQGDLGEQYF. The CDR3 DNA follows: TGTGCCAGCAGTGCAGGACAGGGAGACCTTGGCGAGCAGTACTTC.

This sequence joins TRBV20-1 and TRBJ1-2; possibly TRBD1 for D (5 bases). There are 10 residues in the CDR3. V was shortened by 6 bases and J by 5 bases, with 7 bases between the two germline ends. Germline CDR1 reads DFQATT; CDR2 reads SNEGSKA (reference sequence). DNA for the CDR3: TGCAGTGCCTGGACATATGGCTACACCTTC. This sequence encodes CSAWTYGYTF.

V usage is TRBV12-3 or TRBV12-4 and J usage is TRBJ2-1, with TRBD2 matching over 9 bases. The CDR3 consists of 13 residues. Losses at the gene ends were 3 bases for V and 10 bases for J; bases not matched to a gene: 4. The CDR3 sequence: CASSFGGRVEQFF. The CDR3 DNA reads TGTGCCAGCAGTTTTGGCGGGAGGGTAGAGCAGTTCTTC.

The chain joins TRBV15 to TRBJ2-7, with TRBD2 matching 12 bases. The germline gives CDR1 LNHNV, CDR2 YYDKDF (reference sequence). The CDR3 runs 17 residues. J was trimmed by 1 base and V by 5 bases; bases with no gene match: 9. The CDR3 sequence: CATSRSSSGRASYEQYF. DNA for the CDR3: TGTGCCACCAGCCGGAGCTCTAGCGGGAGGGCATCCTACGAGCAGTACTTC.

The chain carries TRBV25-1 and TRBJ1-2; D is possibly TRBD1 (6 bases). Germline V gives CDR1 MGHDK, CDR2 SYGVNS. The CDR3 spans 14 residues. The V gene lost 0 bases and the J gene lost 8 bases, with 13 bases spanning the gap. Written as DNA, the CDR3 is TGTGCCAGCAGTGAATATGGGGGGGCGTCGGGCTACACCTTC. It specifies CASSEYGGASGYTF.

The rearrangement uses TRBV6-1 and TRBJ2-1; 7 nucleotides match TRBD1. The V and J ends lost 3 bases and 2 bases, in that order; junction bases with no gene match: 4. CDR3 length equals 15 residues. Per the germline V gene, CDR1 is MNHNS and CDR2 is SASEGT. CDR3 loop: CASSDSGTAYNEQFF. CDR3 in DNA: TGTGCCAGCAGTGATTCCGGGACAGCCTACAATGAGCAGTTCTTC.

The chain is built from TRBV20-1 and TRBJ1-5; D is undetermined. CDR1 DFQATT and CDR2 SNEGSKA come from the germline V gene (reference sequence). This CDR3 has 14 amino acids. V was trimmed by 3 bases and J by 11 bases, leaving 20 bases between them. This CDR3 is CSASASLALTAQHF. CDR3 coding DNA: TGCAGTGCTAGTGCCTCCTTAGCTCTGACGGCCCAGCATTTT.

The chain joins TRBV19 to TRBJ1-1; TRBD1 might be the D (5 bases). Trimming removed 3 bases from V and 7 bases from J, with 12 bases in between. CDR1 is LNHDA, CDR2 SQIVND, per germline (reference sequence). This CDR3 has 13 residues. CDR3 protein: CASSINQGGEAFF. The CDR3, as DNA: TGTGCCAGTAGTATCAACCAGGGTGGTGAAGCTTTCTTT.

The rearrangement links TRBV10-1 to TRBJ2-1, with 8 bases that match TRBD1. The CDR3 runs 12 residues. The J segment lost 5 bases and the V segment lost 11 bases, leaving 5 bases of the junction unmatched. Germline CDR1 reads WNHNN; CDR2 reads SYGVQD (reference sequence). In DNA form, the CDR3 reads TGCGCCGTCCAGGGGGCTAACAATGAGCAGTTCTTC. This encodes CAVQGANNEQFF.

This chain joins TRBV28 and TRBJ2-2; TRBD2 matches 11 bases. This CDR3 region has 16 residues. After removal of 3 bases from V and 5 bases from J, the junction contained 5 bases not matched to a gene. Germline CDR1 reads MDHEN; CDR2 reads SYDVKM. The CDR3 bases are TGTGCCAGCAGTTTCTTCCCTAGCGGGAGGACCGGGGAGCTGTTTTTT. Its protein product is CASSFFPSGRTGELFF.

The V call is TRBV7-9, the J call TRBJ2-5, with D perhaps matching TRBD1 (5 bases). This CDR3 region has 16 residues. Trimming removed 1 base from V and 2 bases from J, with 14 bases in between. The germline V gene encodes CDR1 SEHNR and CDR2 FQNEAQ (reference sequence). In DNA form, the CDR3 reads TGTGCCAGCAGCTTAGTCGGACATGAGGTTCAAGAGACCCAGTACTTC. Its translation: CASSLVGHEVQETQYF.

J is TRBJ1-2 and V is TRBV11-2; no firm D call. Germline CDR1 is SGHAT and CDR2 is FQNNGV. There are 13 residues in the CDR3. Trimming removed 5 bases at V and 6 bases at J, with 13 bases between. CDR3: CASSLGGRNGYTF. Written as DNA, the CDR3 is TGTGCCAGCAGCCTCGGAGGGAGGAATGGCTACACCTTC. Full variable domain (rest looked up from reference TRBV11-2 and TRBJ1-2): EAGVAQSPRYKIIEKRQSVAFWCNPISGHATLYWYQQILGQGPKLLIQFQNNGVVDDSQLPKDRFSAERLKGVDSTLKIQPAKLEDSAVYLCASSLGGRNGYTFGSGTRLTVV.

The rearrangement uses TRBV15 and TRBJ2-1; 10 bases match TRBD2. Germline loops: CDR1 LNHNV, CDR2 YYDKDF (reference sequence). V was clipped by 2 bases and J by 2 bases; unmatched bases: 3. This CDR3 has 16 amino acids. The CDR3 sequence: CATSRRSGRAYNEQFF. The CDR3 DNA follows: TGTGCCACCAGCAGAAGAAGCGGGAGGGCCTACAATGAGCAGTTCTTC.

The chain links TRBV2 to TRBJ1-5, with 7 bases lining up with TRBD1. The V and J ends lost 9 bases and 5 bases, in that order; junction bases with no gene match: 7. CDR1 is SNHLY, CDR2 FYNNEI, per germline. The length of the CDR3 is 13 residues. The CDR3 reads CARNRGRDQPQHF. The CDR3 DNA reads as TGTGCCAGGAACAGGGGCAGGGATCAGCCCCAGCATTTT.

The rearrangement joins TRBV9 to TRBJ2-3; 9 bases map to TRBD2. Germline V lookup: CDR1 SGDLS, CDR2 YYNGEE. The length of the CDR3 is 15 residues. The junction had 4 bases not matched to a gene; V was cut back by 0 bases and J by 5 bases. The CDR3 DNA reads TGTGCCAGCAGCGTAGAAGCGGGAGGAAGAGATACGCAGTATTTT. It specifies CASSVEAGGRDTQYF. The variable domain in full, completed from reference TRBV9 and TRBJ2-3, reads DSGVTQTPKHLITATGQRVTLRCSPRSGDLSVYWYQQSLDQGLQFLIQYYNGEERAKGNILERFSAQQFPDLHSELNLSSLELGDSALYFCASSVEAGGRDTQYFGPGTRLTVL.